These 31 T cell receptor beta chains originate from one sample sequenced in a study of shared clonotypes between healthy human individuals. Only in-frame clones appear in the TCRdb table, and some are missing; sequencing was by immunoSEQ multiplex PCR. The sample carries about half a million clones, around 85% recorded once. Specimen: PBMCs. The receptors stem from a woman aged 40 to 50 in good health. Some clones in this sample may be carry-over from other donors' samples.

This chain connects TRBV4-1 to TRBJ2-5; the match to TRBD2 covers 7 bases. The CDR3 runs 14 residues. Per the germline V gene, CDR1 is MGHRA and CDR2 is YSYEKL. V lost 3 bases and J lost 1; bases outside the gene matches: 2. CDR3: CASSQRTSQETQYF. Written as DNA, the CDR3 is TGCGCCAGCAGCCAGAGGACTAGCCAAGAGACCCAGTACTTC.

The gene calls are TRBV6-9 and TRBJ2-7; 8 bases align to TRBD2. The trim removed 6 bases at V and 0 bases at J, leaving 10 bases unmatched. Per the germline V gene, CDR1 is MNHGY and CDR2 is SVAAGI. The CDR3 is made up of 16 amino acids. The CDR3 loop is CASRGRLAGTSYEQYF. The CDR3 region has the DNA TGTGCCAGCAGGGGCCGGCTAGCGGGCACCTCCTACGAGCAGTACTTC.

The rearrangement uses TRBV28 and TRBJ2-3; 7 positions match TRBD2. The CDR3 is 15 amino acids. The V gene end was trimmed by 7 bases and the J gene end by 6 bases; junction bases not matched to a gene: 13. Germline assignment: CDR1 MDHEN and CDR2 SYDVKM. The CDR3 loop reads CASTFGGGGGDTQYF. DNA of the CDR3: TGTGCCAGCACCTTCGGCGGGGGAGGTGGCGATACGCAGTATTTT.

V usage is TRBV9 and J usage is TRBJ2-7; 8 nucleotides line up with TRBD1. Looked up from germline, CDR1 is SGDLS and CDR2 is YYNGEE. The CDR3 has 14 amino acids. The V and J ends lost 4 bases and 2 bases, in that order; junction bases with no gene match: 5. DNA for the CDR3: TGTGCCAGCAGCCCCCGGGACAGGCCCTACGAGCAGTACTTC. Translating it yields CASSPRDRPYEQYF.

The chain combines TRBV30 with TRBJ1-5; D is unresolved. The V gene's germline CDR1 is GTSNPN and CDR2 SVGIG (reference sequence). Trimming took 1 base from V and 2 from J, leaving 12 bases between them. This CDR3 region has 15 residues. The CDR3 sequence: CAWSGRRQGNQPQHF. Here the CDR3 DNA reads TGTGCCTGGAGTGGTCGGCGGCAGGGCAATCAGCCCCAGCATTTT.

This chain joins TRBV9 and TRBJ2-5, with TRBD1 matching 9 bases. The CDR3 length is 16 residues. J lost 5 bases, V lost 2 bases, and 10 bases had no gene match. The V gene's germline CDR1 is SGDLS and CDR2 YYNGEE. CDR3 nucleotide sequence: TGTGCCAGCAGCGTTGGGGACAGGGATTGGGAGGAGACCCAGTACTTC. It translates to CASSVGDRDWEETQYF.

This clone was seen once. V is TRBV28 and J is TRBJ1-3, with D tentatively TRBD1 (6 bases). Per the germline V gene, CDR1 is MDHEN and CDR2 is SYDVKM. This CDR3 region has 14 residues. The V end lost 0 bases, the J end lost 4 bases, and 7 bases lay between the germline ends. The CDR3 loop reads CASSLWDRGNTIYF. The CDR3 bases are TGTGCCAGCAGTTTATGGGACAGAGGAAACACCATATATTTT. Drawing the rest from reference TRBV28 and TRBJ1-3, the complete variable domain is DVKVTQSSRYLVKRTGEKVFLECVQDMDHENMFWYRQDPGLGLRLIYFSYDVKMKEKGDIPEGYSVSREKKERFSLILESASTNQTSMYLCASSLWDRGNTIYFGEGSWLTVV.

On this clone: This likely traces to a read error, being one base from a far larger clone. The CDR3 is CASSFSGSQEAQYF. CDR3 bases: TGTGCCAGCAGCTTTAGCGGGAGCCAAGAGGCCCAGTACTTC. The rearrangement uses TRBV7-2 and TRBJ2-5, with TRBD2 matching 9 bases. Germline CDR1 reads SGHTA; CDR2 reads FQGNSA. The CDR3 runs 14 residues.

This clone was seen a single time. The chain joins TRBV7-8 to TRBJ1-4; 9 bases align to TRBD1. The CDR3 length is 14 residues. V dropped 6 bases and J dropped 7; count of bases not matched to a gene: 6. CDR1 is SGHVS, CDR2 FQNEAQ, per germline. This CDR3 is CASRTGTGSEKLFF. CDR3 nucleotide sequence: TGTGCCAGCAGGACCGGGACAGGGTCTGAAAAACTGTTTTTT.

The chain couples TRBV15 to TRBJ1-5; 9 positions agree with TRBD1. The CDR3 loop spans 19 amino acids. The germline CDR1 and CDR2 sequences are LNHNV and YYDKDF (reference sequence). J lost 7 bases, V lost 4 bases, and 20 bases had no gene match. CDR3 region: CATSNPRGLTGGIGQPQHF. The CDR3 coding sequence is TGTGCCACCAGCAACCCCAGGGGTCTAACAGGGGGCATCGGGCAGCCCCAGCATTTT.

As for this clone: The germline gene is not matched at one end of the junction; a read error may be the cause. The chain couples TRBV7-7 to TRBJ2-3; D gene ambiguous. The CDR3 contains 13 residues. In germline, CDR1 is SSHAT, CDR2 FNYEAQ (reference sequence). DNA of the CDR3: TGTGCTAGCAGCAATGGGAACACAGATACGCAGTATTTT. Translated, it gives CASSNGNTDTQYF.

The gene calls are TRBV15 and TRBJ1-5, with 7 positions matching TRBD1. CDR1 is LNHNV and CDR2 is YYDKDF in the germline V gene (reference sequence). CDR3 length: 15 amino acids. J lost 7 bases, V lost 1 base, and 7 bases had no gene match. CDR3 sequence (DNA): TGTGCCACCAGCAGAGGTGGAGGGGGCTGGCAGCCCCAGCATTTT. This codes for CATSRGGGGWQPQHF.

As to this clone: A far more abundant clone sits one base away, making this likely a read error. This chain connects TRBV6-1 to TRBJ1-5; D is perhaps TRBD1 (6 bases). Germline V lookup: CDR1 MNHNS, CDR2 SASEGT. The CDR3 length is 15 residues. Trimming removed 7 bases from V and 5 bases from J, with 18 bases in between. As DNA, the CDR3 is TGTGCCAGCACCTCGCCCCACAGGGTGGATCAGCCCCAGCATTTT. Amino acid sequence: CASTSPHRVDQPQHF.

This chain uses TRBV6-4 with TRBJ2-3, with a tentative D call TRBD2 (6 bases). The germline CDR1 and CDR2 sequences are MRHNA and SNTAGT. V lost 6 bases and J lost 6, with 13 bases in between. The CDR3 totals 13 residues. The CDR3 reads CASRAPGGDTQYF. CDR3 sequence (DNA): TGTGCCAGCAGAGCTCCTGGGGGGGATACGCAGTATTTT.

The chain couples TRBV4-1 to TRBJ2-3; D uncertain. V lost 4 bases and J lost 0, with 23 bases in between. The germline V gene has CDR1 MGHRA and CDR2 YSYEKL. This CDR3 comprises 19 residues. The CDR3 bases are TGCGCCAGCAGCCTCCGGGTGGCAGGCTTCCGAACTAGCACAGATACGCAGTATTTT. Translated, it gives CASSLRVAGFRTSTDTQYF.

This chain uses TRBV6-4 with TRBJ2-3, with TRBD1 matching 8 bases. The CDR3 has 16 residues. Germline CDR1 is MRHNA and CDR2 is SNTAGT. Unmatched junction bases numbered 6, after V lost 2 bases and J lost 2 bases. CDR3 residues: CASSDPRTGITDTQYF. The CDR3 DNA is TGTGCCAGCAGTGACCCACGGACAGGGATCACAGATACGCAGTATTTT.

Of note for this clone: A far larger clone lies a single base away; this is likely a read error. The rearrangement joins TRBV28 to TRBJ2-7; D unclear. This CDR3 has 13 residues. Germline V gene sequence: CDR1 MDHEN, CDR2 SYDVKM. V was pared by 4 bases and J by 1 base, with 8 bases between. The CDR3 DNA sequence: TGTGCCAGCAGTTATGACTGGTCCTACGAGCAGTACTTC. The encoded protein is CASSYDWSYEQYF.

In regard to this clone: A far bigger clonotype differs at one base, so this is likely a read error. The chain employs TRBV5-6 and TRBJ1-2; D perhaps matches TRBD1 (5 bases). Germline V gene sequence: CDR1 SGHDT, CDR2 YYEEEE. The V and J ends lost 6 bases and 1 base respectively, with 16 bases between them. The CDR3 is made up of 15 amino acids. The CDR3 loop reads CASNLYSGVNYGYTF. DNA of the CDR3: TGTGCCAGCAACTTATATTCGGGGGTTAACTATGGCTACACCTTC.

V usage is TRBV6-4 and J usage is TRBJ2-2; D not resolved. Looked up from germline, CDR1 is MRHNA and CDR2 is SNTAGT. This CDR3 region has 13 residues. V lost 0 bases and J 7 bases, leaving 6 bases between the germline ends. This chain's CDR3 is CASSDSSVGELFF. For the CDR3, the DNA is TGTGCCAGCAGTGACTCATCGGTCGGGGAGCTGTTTTTT.

In this sample, this clone turned up a few times. The chain recombines TRBV5-8 with TRBJ2-2, with TRBD2 identical over 11 bases. From germline, CDR1 is SGHTS and CDR2 YDEGEE. The CDR3 contains 16 residues. J lost 5 bases, V lost 2 bases, and 5 bases had no gene match. This CDR3 is CASSLLAGVGTGELFF. The CDR3 nucleotides are TGTGCCAGCAGCTTACTAGCGGGAGTCGGAACCGGGGAGCTGTTTTTT.

This rearrangement joins TRBV19 to TRBJ1-5; D is undetermined. Trimming removed 5 bases from V and 0 bases from J, with 8 bases in between. This CDR3 spans 14 amino acids. Germline V gene lookup returns CDR1 LNHDA and CDR2 SQIVND (reference sequence). The DNA for the CDR3 is TGTGCCAGTAGTGCCACTTATAGCAATCAGCCCCAGCATTTT. Its translation: CASSATYSNQPQHF.

The chain combines TRBV9 with TRBJ2-7, with 10 bases aligning to TRBD2. After removal of 5 bases from V and 4 bases from J, the junction contained 6 bases not matched to a gene. Germline V gene data show CDR1 as SGDLS and CDR2 as YYNGEE. CDR3 length: 14 residues. The CDR3 loop is CASSPGLAKYEQYF. For the CDR3, the DNA is TGTGCCAGCAGTCCGGGACTAGCGAAATACGAGCAGTACTTC. Full variable domain (remainder filled in from reference TRBV9 and TRBJ2-7): DSGVTQTPKHLITATGQRVTLRCSPRSGDLSVYWYQQSLDQGLQFLIQYYNGEERAKGNILERFSAQQFPDLHSELNLSSLELGDSALYFCASSPGLAKYEQYFGPGTRLTVT.

The CDR3 nucleotides are TGTGCCAGCTCACCAGAACAGAGTGAGACCCAGTACTTC. This encodes CASSPEQSETQYF. This chain uses TRBV18 with TRBJ2-5; unclear D gene. V lost 2 bases to trimming and J lost 5 bases, with 9 bases between them. Per germline, CDR1 KGHSH and CDR2 LQKENI. The CDR3 spans 13 residues.

The V call is TRBV7-2, the J call TRBJ1-1; D is uncertain. The CDR3 length is 14 residues. CDR1 and CDR2 from the germline V gene are SGHTA and FQGNSA. V was shortened by 4 bases and J by 5 bases, with 14 bases between the two germline ends. The CDR3 spells CASSSTIPGTEAFF. The CDR3, as DNA: TGTGCCAGCAGCTCCACAATCCCGGGGACTGAAGCTTTCTTT.

The rearrangement uses TRBV10-3 and TRBJ1-1; a weak D match, TRBD1 (5 bases). The CDR3 is 13 residues long. Trimming cost V 7 bases and J 3 bases, with 12 bases left between them. Germline CDR1 reads ENHRY; CDR2 reads SYGVKD. The CDR3 DNA reads as TGTGCCATCACCCCGACAGAACACACTGAAGCTTTCTTT. Translating gives CAITPTEHTEAFF.

CDR3 nucleotide sequence: TGTGCCACAAACCGGGACAGGGGTTACAATGAGCAGTTCTTC. It translates to CATNRDRGYNEQFF. The J gene is TRBJ2-1, the V gene TRBV6-5, with TRBD1 matching over 10 bases. After removal of 10 bases from V and 4 bases from J, the junction contained 7 bases not matched to a gene. Germline V gene sequence: CDR1 MNHEY, CDR2 SVGAGI. This CDR3 is 14 amino acids long.

This rearrangement joins TRBV2 to TRBJ2-7; D possibly corresponds to TRBD2 (5 bases). Looked up from germline, CDR1 is SNHLY and CDR2 is FYNNEI. The length of the CDR3 is 12 residues. The V and J ends lost 6 bases and 4 bases respectively, with 10 bases between them. CDR3 residues: CASSLAAYEQYF. In DNA form, the CDR3 reads TGTGCCAGCAGCCTAGCCGCGTACGAGCAGTACTTC. Looking up the rest from reference TRBV2 and TRBJ2-7 gives the full variable domain: EPEVTQTPSHQVTQMGQEVILRCVPISNHLYFYWYRQILGQKVEFLVSFYNNEISEKSEIFDDQFSVERPDGSNFTLKIRSTKLEDSAMYFCASSLAAYEQYFGPGTRLTVT.

This clone came up a few times. The chain carries TRBV10-3 and TRBJ2-2; 7 bases map to TRBD2. The CDR3 contains 15 residues. Unmatched junction bases numbered 8, after V lost 6 bases and J lost 4 bases. Germline V CDR1 and CDR2: ENHRY, SYGVKD. The CDR3 loop is CAIRGGGRGTGELFF. The CDR3 coding sequence is TGTGCCATCAGGGGCGGCGGGAGAGGCACCGGGGAGCTGTTTTTT.

The rearrangement joins TRBV29-1 to TRBJ2-7; D remains ambiguous. Germline loops: CDR1 SQVTM, CDR2 ANQGSEA. The CDR3 length is 11 residues. Trimming took off 2 bases at V and 1 base at J, with 3 bases between the two ends. The CDR3 sequence is CSVENSYEQYF. CDR3 bases: TGCAGCGTTGAAAATTCCTACGAGCAGTACTTC.

This clone was counted a single time. The gene calls are TRBV19 and TRBJ2-7; possibly TRBD1 for D (6 bases). Trimming stripped 5 bases from V and 2 bases from J, with 13 bases between. The germline V gene has CDR1 LNHDA and CDR2 SQIVND (reference sequence). The CDR3 spans 14 residues. The CDR3 region has the DNA TGTGCCAGTAGTCGGGCAGGGGATGCCTACGAGCAGTACTTC. This sequence encodes CASSRAGDAYEQYF.

This rearrangement joins TRBV10-3 to TRBJ2-5; D is perhaps TRBD1 or TRBD2 (8 bases each). Germline lookup yields CDR1 ENHRY and CDR2 SYGVKD. The germline V and J ends were trimmed by 2 bases and 4 bases, with 26 bases remaining between them. This CDR3 spans 19 amino acids. The CDR3 region is CAISETGTGWREVTETQYF. The CDR3 nucleotides read TGTGCCATCAGTGAGACGGGGACAGGCTGGCGGGAGGTCACAGAGACCCAGTACTTC.